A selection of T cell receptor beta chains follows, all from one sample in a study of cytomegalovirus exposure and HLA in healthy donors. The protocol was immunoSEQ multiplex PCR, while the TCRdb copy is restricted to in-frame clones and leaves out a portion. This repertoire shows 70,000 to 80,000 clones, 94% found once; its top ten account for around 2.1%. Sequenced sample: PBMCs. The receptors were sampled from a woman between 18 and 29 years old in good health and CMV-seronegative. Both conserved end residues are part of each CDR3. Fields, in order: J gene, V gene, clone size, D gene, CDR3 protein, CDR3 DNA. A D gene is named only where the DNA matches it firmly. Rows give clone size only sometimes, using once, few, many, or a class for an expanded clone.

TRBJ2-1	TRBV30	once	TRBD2	CAWNVIAGRYNEQFF	TGTGCCTGGAACGTTATAGCGGGGAGATACAATGAGCAGTTCTTC
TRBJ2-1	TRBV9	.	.	CASSVALASNEQFF	TGTGCCAGCAGCGTAGCCCTAGCTAGCAATGAGCAGTTCTTC
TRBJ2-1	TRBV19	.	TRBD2	CATAPLAGAYNEQFF	TGTGCCACTGCCCCGTTAGCGGGAGCTTACAATGAGCAGTTCTTC
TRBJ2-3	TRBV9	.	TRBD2	CASSMGLAGGTDTQYF	TGTGCCAGCAGCATGGGACTAGCGGGTGGCACAGATACGCAGTATTTT
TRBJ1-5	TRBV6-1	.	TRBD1	CASRRTGLEQPQHF	TGTGCCAGCAGACGGACAGGGCTAGAACAGCCCCAGCATTTT
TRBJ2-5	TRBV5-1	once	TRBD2	CASSLVAGQRETQYF	TGCGCCAGCAGCTTGGTAGCGGGGCAAAGAGAGACCCAGTACTTC
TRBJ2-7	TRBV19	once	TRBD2	CASSGGSGPYEQYF	TGTGCCAGTTCCGGAGGTAGCGGGCCCTACGAGCAGTACTTC
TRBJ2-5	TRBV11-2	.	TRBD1	CASSPHPDRVREETQYF	TGTGCCAGCAGCCCTCACCCGGACAGGGTCCGTGAAGAGACCCAGTACTTC
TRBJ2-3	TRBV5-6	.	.	CASSWGRGAPDTQYF	TGTGCCAGCAGCTGGGGGAGGGGGGCCCCAGATACGCAGTATTTT
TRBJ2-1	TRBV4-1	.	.	CASSQEPSSYNEQFF	TGCGCCAGCAGCCAAGAACCGAGCTCCTACAATGAGCAGTTCTTC
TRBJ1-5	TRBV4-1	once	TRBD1	CASSQGLTGGLSNQPQHF	TGCGCCAGCAGCCAAGGATTAACAGGGGGCCTTAGCAATCAGCCCCAGCATTTT
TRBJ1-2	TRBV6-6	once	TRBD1	CASSYSSGGDHGYTF	TGTGCCAGCAGTTACTCGTCAGGGGGCGACCATGGCTACACCTTC
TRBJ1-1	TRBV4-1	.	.	CASSQERVSAEAFF	TGCGCCAGCAGCCAAGAGAGGGTTAGCGCTGAAGCTTTCTTT
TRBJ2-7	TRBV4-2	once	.	CASSQGGQTQIRFAYEQYF	TGTGCCAGCAGCCAAGGAGGGCAGACCCAAATTCGCTTCGCCTACGAGCAGTACTTC
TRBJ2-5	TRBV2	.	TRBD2	CASSPGTTRRETQYF	TGTGCCAGCAGCCCCGGGACTACCAGACGAGAGACCCAGTACTTC
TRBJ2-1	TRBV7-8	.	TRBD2	CASSSFGAGGPNNEQFF	TGTGCCAGCAGCTCCTTTGGTGCGGGAGGGCCAAACAATGAGCAGTTCTTC
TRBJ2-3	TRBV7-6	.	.	CASSLVSGDTQYF	TGTGCCAGCAGCTTAGTTTCGGGAGATACGCAGTATTTT
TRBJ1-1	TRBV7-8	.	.	CASSLGELEDTEAFF	TGTGCCAGCAGCTTAGGAGAATTAGAAGACACTGAAGCTTTCTTT
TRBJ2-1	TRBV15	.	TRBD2	CATSATGGQSEQFF	TGTGCCACCAGCGCTACGGGAGGGCAGAGTGAGCAGTTCTTC
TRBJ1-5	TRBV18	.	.	CASSPPGDFNQPQHF	TGTGCCAGCTCACCACCAGGGGACTTTAATCAGCCCCAGCATTTT
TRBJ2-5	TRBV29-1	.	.	CSGKSPGIETQYF	TGCAGCGGCAAATCCCCGGGTATTGAGACCCAGTACTTC
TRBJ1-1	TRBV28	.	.	CASINQEVNTEAFF	TGTGCCAGCATCAACCAGGAGGTGAACACTGAAGCTTTCTTT
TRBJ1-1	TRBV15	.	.	CATSRDPGDETEAFF	TGTGCCACCAGCAGAGATCCAGGGGACGAGACTGAAGCTTTCTTT
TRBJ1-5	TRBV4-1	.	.	CASSQDGGLSNQPQHF	TGCGCCAGCAGCCAAGATGGGGGACTTAGCAATCAGCCCCAGCATTTT
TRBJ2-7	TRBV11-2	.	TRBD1	CASSLDGGTGYLYEQYF	TGTGCCAGCAGCTTAGACGGAGGGACAGGGTACCTCTACGAGCAGTACTTC
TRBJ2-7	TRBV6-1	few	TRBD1	CASSEGTGGYEQYF	TGTGCCAGCAGTGAAGGGACAGGGGGCTACGAGCAGTACTTC
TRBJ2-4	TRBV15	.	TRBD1	CATSRYKGQGSLAKNIQYF	TGTGCCACCAGCCGGTATAAAGGACAGGGTAGCCTAGCCAAAAACATTCAGTACTTC
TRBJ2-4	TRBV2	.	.	CASSGEAKNIQYF	TGTGCCAGCAGTGGGGAGGCGAAAAACATTCAGTACTTC
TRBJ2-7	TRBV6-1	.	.	CASSETRAGTQAPGF	TGTGCCAGCAGTGAAACGCGAGCGGGGACACAGGCTCCAGGATTC
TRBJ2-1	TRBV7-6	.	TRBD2	CASSLVVTSGISDNEQFF	TGTGCCAGCAGCTTAGTTGTCACTAGCGGGATTTCGGACAATGAGCAGTTCTTC
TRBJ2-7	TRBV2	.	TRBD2	CASNSGTSPFEEQYF	TGTGCCAGCAACTCCGGGACTAGCCCCTTTGAGGAGCAGTACTTC
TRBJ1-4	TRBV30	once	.	CAWGGGGVAKLFF	TGTGCCTGGGGTGGGGGGGGAGTCGCAAAACTGTTTTTT
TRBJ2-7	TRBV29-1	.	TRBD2	CSTSGMTTYEQYF	TGCAGCACTAGCGGGATGACCACCTACGAGCAGTACTTC
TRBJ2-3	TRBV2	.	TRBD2	CASSETSGRAGWRADTQYF	TGTGCCAGCAGTGAGACTAGCGGGAGGGCCGGTTGGCGCGCAGATACGCAGTATTTT
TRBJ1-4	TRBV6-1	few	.	CASSEVPGTTNEKLFF	TGTGCCAGCAGTGAAGTCCCGGGAACAACTAATGAAAAACTGTTTTTT
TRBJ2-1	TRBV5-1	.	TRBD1	CASSLIPGTGGDEQFF	TGCGCCAGCAGCTTAATCCCCGGGACAGGGGGGGATGAGCAGTTCTTC
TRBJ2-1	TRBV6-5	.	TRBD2	CASRPLAGAFNEQFF	TGTGCCTCACGACCACTAGCGGGAGCCTTCAATGAGCAGTTCTTC
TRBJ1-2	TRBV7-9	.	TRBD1	CASSSPRDRPYGYTF	TGTGCCAGCAGCTCCCCCCGGGACAGGCCCTATGGCTACACCTTC
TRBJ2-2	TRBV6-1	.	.	CASSEAQGMAGELFF	TGTGCCAGCAGTGAAGCGCAGGGCATGGCCGGGGAGCTGTTTTTT
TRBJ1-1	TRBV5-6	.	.	CASSFVSIVDTEAFF	TGTGCCAGCAGCTTCGTCTCTATAGTAGACACTGAAGCTTTCTTT
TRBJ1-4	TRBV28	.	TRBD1	CASSGTGGNEKLFF	TGTGCCAGCAGTGGGACAGGCGGAAATGAAAAACTGTTTTTT
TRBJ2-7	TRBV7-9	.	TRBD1	CASSLAGQYYEQYF	TGTGCCAGCAGCTTAGCGGGACAGTACTACGAGCAGTACTTC